The 26 T cell receptor beta chains in this list originate from one sample, sequenced in a study of T cell responses to AZD1222 COVID-19 vaccine. Only in-frame clones appear in the TCRdb table, and some are missing; sequencing was by immunoSEQ multiplex PCR. The sample yields 120,000 or so clones, roughly nine tenths seen once. Sequenced material: peripheral blood, taken on day 0 of AZD1222 vaccination. The origin of the receptors is an adult in good health.

The chain is built from TRBV6-1 and TRBJ2-7; 10 bases align to TRBD1. V shed 2 bases, J shed 7 bases, and the junction held 11 bases outside the gene matches. In germline, CDR1 is MNHNS, CDR2 SASEGT. This CDR3 region has 16 residues. The CDR3 region is CASSEILRDRGGEQYF. The DNA of the CDR3 is TGTGCCAGCAGTGAAATTCTCCGGGACAGGGGTGGGGAGCAGTACTTC.

The chain is built from TRBV7-9 and TRBJ2-3, with D possibly TRBD1 on 6 matching bases. Germline V lookup: CDR1 SEHNR, CDR2 FQNEAQ (reference sequence). The CDR3 has 13 residues. In DNA form, the CDR3 reads TGTGCTAACAGGGATTTACGCACAGATACGCAGTATTTT. Amino acid sequence: CANRDLRTDTQYF.

This clone has a single count. This sequence joins TRBV28 and TRBJ1-5; no definite D call. This CDR3 is 16 amino acids long. CDR1 and CDR2 (germline): MDHEN, SYDVKM. The V and J ends lost 2 bases and 3 bases respectively, with 14 bases between them. The CDR3 DNA is TGTGCCAGCAGTTTACCAGAGTCCAACTACAATCAGCCCCAGCATTTT. This gives the protein CASSLPESNYNQPQHF.

The chain recombines TRBV28 with TRBJ1-1; D is ambiguous. Germline CDR1 and CDR2: MDHEN and SYDVKM. This CDR3 region has 16 residues. Trimming took 6 bases from V and 8 from J, leaving 25 bases between them. The CDR3 region is CASSAPAERDFREAFF. The CDR3, as DNA: TGTGCCAGCAGCGCACCTGCGGAAAGGGATTTTAGGGAAGCTTTCTTT.

The rearrangement links TRBV19 to TRBJ2-3; D is unresolved. The CDR3 contains 15 residues. From germline, CDR1 is LNHDA and CDR2 SQIVND (reference sequence). V lost 6 bases and J 4 bases, leaving 17 bases between the germline ends. CDR3 in DNA: TGTGCCAGTAGCCGCCTCCCCGGAGTTGCAGATACGCAGTATTTT. This translates into CASSRLPGVADTQYF.

This clone has only one observation. The J gene is TRBJ1-1, the V gene TRBV28; unclear D gene. This CDR3 has 14 amino acids. Germline CDR1 and CDR2: MDHEN and SYDVKM. The V and J ends lost 11 bases and 3 bases respectively, with 19 bases between them. CDR3 sequence: CAVAKGSGDTEAFF. DNA of the CDR3: TGTGCCGTTGCAAAGGGCTCTGGGGACACTGAAGCTTTCTTT.

V and J are TRBV10-1 and TRBJ1-1; no reliable D call. This CDR3 is built from 13 residues. V was trimmed by 0 bases and J by 11 bases, leaving 13 bases between them. Germline CDR1 is WNHNN and CDR2 is SYGVQD (reference sequence). Here the CDR3 reads CASSESYRAAAFF. CDR3 in DNA: TGCGCCAGCAGTGAGTCCTATAGGGCAGCTGCTTTCTTT.

The chain uses TRBV7-2 and TRBJ2-3; D ambiguous. CDR1 is SGHTA, CDR2 FQGNSA, per germline. The CDR3 totals 13 residues. V was trimmed by 1 base and J by 0 bases, leaving 2 bases between them. The CDR3 nucleotides are TGTGCCAGCAGCTTAGTTAGCACAGATACGCAGTATTTT. Amino acid sequence: CASSLVSTDTQYF.

The genes are TRBV10-2 and TRBJ2-2; 10 positions agree with TRBD2. This CDR3 is built from 15 residues. Germline V lookup: CDR1 WSHSY, CDR2 SAAADI. V trimming: 4 bases; J trimming: 5 bases; junction bases outside the gene matches: 4. The CDR3: CASSGSTSGTGELFF. The CDR3 nucleotides read TGCGCCAGCAGTGGGTCGACTAGCGGGACCGGGGAGCTGTTTTTT.

This sequence joins TRBV7-3 and TRBJ2-3; D might be TRBD1 or TRBD2, each matching 6 bases. Trimming removed 3 bases from V and 1 base from J, with 11 bases in between. Germline CDR1 reads SGHTA; CDR2 reads FQGTGA. The CDR3 consists of 15 residues. The CDR3 DNA sequence: TGTGCCAGCAGCTTGGGGGGCATCGGCACAGATACGCAGTATTTT. Its translation is CASSLGGIGTDTQYF. Drawing the rest from reference TRBV7-3 and TRBJ2-3, the complete variable domain is GAGVSQTPSNKVTEKGKYVELRCDPISGHTALYWYRQSLGQGPEFLIYFQGTGAADDSGLPNDRFFAVRPEGSVSTLKIQRTERGDSAVYLCASSLGGIGTDTQYFGPGTRLTVL.

This chain uses TRBV5-4 with TRBJ2-2; D is undetermined. V lost 2 bases and J 4 bases, leaving 3 bases between the germline ends. Germline V gene lookup returns CDR1 SGHNT and CDR2 YYREEE (reference sequence). The CDR3 spans 12 residues. CDR3 loop: CASSFPTGELFF. The CDR3 DNA sequence: TGTGCCAGCAGCTTCCCCACCGGGGAGCTGTTTTTT.

The J gene is TRBJ2-2, the V gene TRBV6-4; TRBD2 matches 7 bases. Germline CDR1 MRHNA, CDR2 SNTAGT. The V gene end was trimmed by 6 bases and the J gene end by 9 bases; junction bases not matched to a gene: 7. This CDR3 is 13 amino acids long. Here the CDR3 DNA reads TGTGCCAGCAGCTCTAGCGGCGGCCGGGAGCTGTTTTTT. Its protein is CASSSSGGRELFF.

In its sample, this clone was seen once. The J gene is TRBJ2-5, the V gene TRBV10-3; 7 positions agree with TRBD1. Germline V gene sequence: CDR1 ENHRY, CDR2 SYGVKD. The CDR3 spans 15 residues. V shed 2 bases and J 9 bases; nucleotides not matched to a gene: 12. CDR3 nucleotides: TGTGCCATCAGTGAGAGGAGCGGCTTCACAGGGGCCCAGTACTTC. Translating it yields CAISERSGFTGAQYF.

The chain carries TRBV27 and TRBJ2-4; TRBD2 aligns across 11 bases. V shed 6 bases and J 5 bases; nucleotides not matched to a gene: 0. Germline V CDR1 and CDR2: MNHEY, SMNVEV (reference sequence). The CDR3 runs to 13 residues. CDR3 in DNA: TGTGCCAGCAGGACTAGCGGGGAAAACATTCAGTACTTC. Amino acid sequence: CASRTSGENIQYF.

The gene calls are TRBV7-8 and TRBJ1-1; 7 bases align to TRBD1. This CDR3 region has 16 residues. Germline V lookup: CDR1 SGHVS, CDR2 FQNEAQ. The V segment lost 4 bases and the J segment 3 bases; nucleotides outside the gene matches: 11. DNA for the CDR3: TGTGCCAGCAGCTCACAGGGGCGTGCAGGATACACTGAAGCTTTCTTT. This encodes CASSSQGRAGYTEAFF.

V is TRBV28 and J is TRBJ1-2; 8 nucleotides match TRBD1. With V trimmed by 6 bases and J by 8 bases, 8 bases remained unmatched. Per germline, CDR1 MDHEN and CDR2 SYDVKM. The CDR3 is made up of 13 amino acids. The CDR3 reads CASRIGTGLGYTF. The CDR3 coding sequence is TGTGCCAGCAGGATCGGGACAGGTTTAGGCTACACCTTC.

This chain links TRBV28 with TRBJ2-5; D is unclear. Germline values: CDR1 MDHEN, CDR2 SYDVKM. This CDR3 is 12 amino acids long. V lost 2 bases and J lost 8, with 9 bases in between. CDR3 nucleotide sequence: TGTGCCAGCAGTTTAGACGGCGGCACCCAGTACTTC. As protein: CASSLDGGTQYF. Based on the CDR3 plus reference TRBV28 and TRBJ2-5, the full variable domain is DVKVTQSSRYLVKRTGEKVFLECVQDMDHENMFWYRQDPGLGLRLIYFSYDVKMKEKGDIPEGYSVSREKKERFSLILESASTNQTSMYLCASSLDGGTQYFGPGTRLLVL.

The chain has TRBV7-8 and TRBJ2-1; D is tentatively TRBD1 or TRBD2 (5 bases each). V was pared by 5 bases and J by 5 bases, with 13 bases between. CDR3 length: 14 amino acids. Germline V gene lookup returns CDR1 SGHVS and CDR2 FQNEAQ. The CDR3 region is CASSATGPNNEQFF. CDR3 bases: TGTGCCAGCAGCGCCACGGGACCGAACAATGAGCAGTTCTTC.

This clone was counted a single time. The rearrangement links TRBV11-2 to TRBJ1-1; tentatively, D is TRBD1 (5 bases). The CDR3 covers 14 residues. Trimming cost V 1 base and J 5 bases, with 11 bases left between them. CDR1 and CDR2 from the germline V gene are SGHAT and FQNNGV. CDR3 in DNA: TGTGCCAGCAGCTTAGCAGTCAGGGTTACTGAAGCTTTCTTT. This sequence encodes CASSLAVRVTEAFF.

The rearrangement joins TRBV10-3 to TRBJ2-5; 9 bases line up with TRBD2. This CDR3 region has 15 residues. J gave up 4 bases and V 4 bases, and 7 bases lay outside the gene matches. Germline V CDR1 and CDR2: ENHRY, SYGVKD. The CDR3 reads CAISGVAGDLETQYF. The CDR3 DNA reads as TGTGCCATCAGTGGGGTAGCGGGAGACCTAGAGACCCAGTACTTC.

The rearrangement links TRBV6-2 or TRBV6-3 to TRBJ2-7; 12 nucleotides agree with TRBD2. V gave up 2 bases and J gave up 3 bases; unmatched junction bases: 5. CDR3 length equals 16 residues. Germline assignment: CDR1 MNHEY and CDR2 SVGEGT. This CDR3 reads CASSYGLAGNYYEQYF. In DNA, the CDR3 is TGTGCCAGCAGTTACGGACTAGCGGGAAATTACTACGAGCAGTACTTC.

V usage is TRBV5-6 and J usage is TRBJ1-4; 10 bases line up with TRBD1. This CDR3 is built from 17 residues. J gave up 4 bases and V 6 bases, and 12 bases lay outside the gene matches. The germline CDR1 and CDR2 sequences are SGHDT and YYEEEE. CDR3 coding DNA: TGTGCCAGCACCACCGGGACAGGGGCCTTCAATAATGAAAAACTGTTTTTT. Its protein product is CASTTGTGAFNNEKLFF.

The rearrangement uses TRBV6-2 or TRBV6-3 and TRBJ2-1, with 9 positions matching TRBD1. Germline V CDR1 and CDR2: MNHEY, SVGEGT. This CDR3 is 20 amino acids long. Germline trimming cut 5 bases from V and 4 bases from J; bases unmatched to any gene: 21. This CDR3 is CASSAGTGWSVPHGYNEQFF. CDR3 DNA: TGTGCCAGCAGTGCCGGGACAGGGTGGTCGGTCCCCCATGGATACAATGAGCAGTTCTTC.

V usage is TRBV27 and J usage is TRBJ2-2; TRBD2 is a possible D gene (6 bases). Trimming pared 3 bases from V and 3 bases from J, leaving 20 bases between. CDR1 is MNHEY and CDR2 is SMNVEV in the germline V gene (reference sequence). The CDR3 runs to 18 residues. The CDR3 DNA sequence: TGTGCCAGCAGTTTCTCGCCCGTCCCGGGACTTTACACCGGGGAGCTGTTTTTT. Amino acid sequence: CASSFSPVPGLYTGELFF.

V gene TRBV29-1 combines with J gene TRBJ2-7, with a possible D match to TRBD2 (5 bases). The CDR3 length is 14 residues. V shed 6 bases and J shed 5 bases, with 20 bases lying between them. From germline, CDR1 is SQVTM and CDR2 ANQGSEA. Here the CDR3 DNA reads TGCAGCGTCCTACTAGACAAAGGCTTTGACGAGCAGTACTTC. Translating gives CSVLLDKGFDEQYF.

V gene TRBV9 combines with J gene TRBJ2-3; D possibly corresponds to TRBD2 (6 bases). The length of the CDR3 is 17 residues. Germline V gives CDR1 SGDLS, CDR2 YYNGEE. V was trimmed by 0 bases and J by 1 base, leaving 15 bases between them. The chain's CDR3 is CASSVGLARAGTDTQYF. As DNA, the CDR3 is TGTGCCAGCAGCGTAGGCCTAGCGAGAGCGGGCACAGATACGCAGTATTTT.